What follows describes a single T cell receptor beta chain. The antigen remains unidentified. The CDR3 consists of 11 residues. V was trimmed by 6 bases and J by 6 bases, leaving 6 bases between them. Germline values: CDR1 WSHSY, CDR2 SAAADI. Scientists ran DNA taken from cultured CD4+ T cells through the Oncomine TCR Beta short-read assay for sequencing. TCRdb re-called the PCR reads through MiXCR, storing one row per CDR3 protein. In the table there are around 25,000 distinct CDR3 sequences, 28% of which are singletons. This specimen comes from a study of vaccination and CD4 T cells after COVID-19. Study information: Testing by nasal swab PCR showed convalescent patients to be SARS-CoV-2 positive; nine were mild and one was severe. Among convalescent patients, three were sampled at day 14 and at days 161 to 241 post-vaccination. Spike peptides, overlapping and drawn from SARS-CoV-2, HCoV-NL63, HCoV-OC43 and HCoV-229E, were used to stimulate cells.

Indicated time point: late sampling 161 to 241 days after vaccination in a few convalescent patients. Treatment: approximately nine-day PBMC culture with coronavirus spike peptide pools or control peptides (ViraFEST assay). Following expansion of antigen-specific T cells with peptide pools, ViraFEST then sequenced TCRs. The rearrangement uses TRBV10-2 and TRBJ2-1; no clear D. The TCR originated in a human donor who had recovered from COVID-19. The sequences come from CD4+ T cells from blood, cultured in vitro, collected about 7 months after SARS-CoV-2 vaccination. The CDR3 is CASSHLNEQFF. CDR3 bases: TGCGCCAGCAGCCATCTCAATGAGCAGTTCTTC.